These 29 T cell receptor beta chains came from one sample sequenced in a study of cytotoxic CD8 clonotypes in ibrutinib-treated CLL. The data were produced by immunoSEQ multiplex PCR, yet TCRdb's version contains in-frame clones alone and is incomplete. Of fewer than 10,000 clones in the sample, less than 75% were seen once. This specimen consisted of PBMCs, obtained before ibrutinib treatment. Receptor source: a human donor with chronic lymphocytic leukemia.

The V call is TRBV4-1, the J call TRBJ1-4, with D perhaps TRBD1 (5 bases). Trimming shortened V by 5 bases and J by 9 bases, and 22 bases separated the two germline ends. This CDR3 comprises 16 residues. Germline V gene data show CDR1 as MGHRA and CDR2 as YSYEKL. The CDR3 reads CASSSSPDSIRKKLFF. The CDR3 DNA follows: TGCGCCAGCAGCTCCTCTCCTGACAGCATTCGGAAAAAACTGTTTTTT.

In its sample, this clone was seen once. J is TRBJ2-1 and V is TRBV2, with TRBD2 identical over 13 bases. Germline lookup yields CDR1 SNHLY and CDR2 FYNNEI. Germline trimming cut 5 bases from V and 8 bases from J; bases unmatched to any gene: 9. The CDR3 length is 16 residues. CDR3 sequence (DNA): TGTGCCAGCAGTTTCTTTGGGACTAGCGGGACAGATGAGCAGTTCTTC. It is translated as CASSFFGTSGTDEQFF.

The rearrangement joins TRBV9 to TRBJ2-5, with TRBD1 matching 8 bases. This CDR3 comprises 14 residues. With 4 bases clipped from V and 4 bases from J, the junction kept 6 bases outside the gene matches. Germline V gene sequence: CDR1 SGDLS, CDR2 YYNGEE. The chain's CDR3 is CASSTMTGAETQYF. In DNA, the CDR3 is TGTGCCAGCAGCACCATGACAGGGGCAGAGACCCAGTACTTC.

The chain has TRBV18 and TRBJ2-1; either TRBD1 or TRBD2 may fit D (5 bases each). Trimming pared 1 base from V and 5 bases from J, leaving 9 bases between. Germline lookup yields CDR1 KGHSH and CDR2 LQKENI. The CDR3 contains 14 residues. This CDR3 is CASSPQGTDNEQFF. DNA for the CDR3: TGTGCCAGCTCACCACAAGGGACCGACAATGAGCAGTTCTTC.

The chain has TRBV18 and TRBJ2-7; the match to TRBD1 covers 12 bases. After removal of 6 bases from V and 7 bases from J, the junction contained 10 bases not matched to a gene. Germline assignment: CDR1 KGHSH and CDR2 LQKENI. The CDR3 is 15 amino acids. The CDR3 DNA follows: TGTGCCAGCTCCCAGGGACAGGGGGCGACTTCGGAGCAGTACTTC. Translating gives CASSQGQGATSEQYF.

The CDR3 sequence: CASSSDSGESPLHF. The CDR3 bases are TGTGCCAGCAGCTCGGATTCAGGGGAATCACCCCTCCACTTT. This sequence joins TRBV5-6 and TRBJ1-6; TRBD1 might be the D (6 bases). The V gene's germline CDR1 is SGHDT and CDR2 YYEEEE. The V gene lost 3 bases and the J gene lost 10 bases, with 14 bases spanning the gap. CDR3 size: 14 residues.

CDR3 DNA: TGTGCCAGCAGCCGTAAACTAGGCGGGGGGGCCGGGGAGCTGTTTTTT. This gives the protein CASSRKLGGGAGELFF. The chain joins TRBV27 to TRBJ2-2; 9 bases fit TRBD2. Germline trimming cut 6 bases from V and 6 bases from J; bases unmatched to any gene: 11. The CDR3 has 16 residues. CDR1 is MNHEY and CDR2 is SMNVEV in the germline V gene (reference sequence).

The gene calls are TRBV7-2 and TRBJ2-5; D unclear. The CDR3 is 14 residues long. Deletions cut 4 bases from V and 4 bases from J, with 13 bases between. Germline CDR1 reads SGHTA; CDR2 reads FQGNSA. The CDR3 loop is CASSYPRRVETQYF. The CDR3 DNA reads as TGTGCCAGCAGCTATCCTCGGAGAGTAGAGACCCAGTACTTC.

This chain uses TRBV27 with TRBJ2-7; the D is unclear. CDR1 and CDR2 (germline): MNHEY, SMNVEV (reference sequence). The CDR3 is 14 residues long. V was cut by 2 bases and J by 4 bases, with 12 bases left in between. CDR3 bases: TGTGCCAGCAGTTTAAGATCAGACGGATACGAGCAGTACTTC. Encoded protein: CASSLRSDGYEQYF.

Remarks on this clone: The junction departs from the called germline gene at one end, perhaps through a read error. The CDR3 loop is CASSPDTYGQYF. The CDR3 DNA reads as TGTGCCAGCTCACCGGACACCTACGGGCAGTACTTC. The V and J genes are TRBV18 and TRBJ2-7; a weak D match, TRBD1 (5 bases). Germline V CDR1 and CDR2: KGHSH, LQKENI. The CDR3 spans 12 residues.

A single count supports this clone. The chain couples TRBV20-1 to TRBJ2-7, with D uncertain. Germline values: CDR1 DFQATT, CDR2 SNEGSKA (reference sequence). The germline V and J ends were trimmed by 6 bases and 11 bases, with 17 bases remaining between them. CDR3 length: 11 amino acids. The CDR3 DNA follows: TGCAGTGCCGTTGCCGAGGTGAAGGAGTACTTC. It codes for CSAVAEVKEYF.

This clone was recorded only once. The V call is TRBV28, the J call TRBJ2-7; 13 positions match TRBD2. Germline V CDR1 and CDR2: MDHEN, SYDVKM. CDR3 length equals 16 residues. V was clipped by 7 bases and J by 1 base; unmatched bases: 7. The CDR3 coding sequence is TGTGCCAGCACTCCGGGACTAGCGGGAACTTCCTACGAGCAGTACTTC. This translates into CASTPGLAGTSYEQYF.

This clone was observed a few times. V and J are TRBV18 and TRBJ1-2; tentatively, D is TRBD1 (6 bases). V shed 2 bases and J shed 9 bases, with 19 bases lying between them. The CDR3 covers 15 residues. The germline gives CDR1 KGHSH, CDR2 LQKENI. The CDR3 sequence is CASSPRGQSRISYTF. The CDR3 nucleotides are TGTGCCAGCTCACCAAGGGGACAATCAAGAATTAGCTACACCTTC.

In its sample, this clone was seen a few times. The chain links TRBV11-2 to TRBJ2-7, with D tentatively TRBD1 (6 bases). In germline, CDR1 is SGHAT, CDR2 FQNNGV. Between the trimmed V and J ends, which lost 7 bases and 9 bases, there was a span of 22 bases. This CDR3 has 14 residues. The CDR3 nucleotides are TGTGCCAGCACCTCGGGACAACGCACTCCTGGGCAGTACTTC. Amino acids: CASTSGQRTPGQYF.

The chain employs TRBV27 and TRBJ2-7; TRBD1 matches at 7 bases. Germline V lookup: CDR1 MNHEY, CDR2 SMNVEV (reference sequence). J lost 2 bases, V lost 2 bases, and 3 bases had no gene match. The CDR3 consists of 14 residues. This CDR3 is CASSLERGPYEQYF. The CDR3 coding sequence is TGTGCCAGCAGTTTAGAGAGGGGGCCCTACGAGCAGTACTTC.

The CDR3 bases are TGCGCCAGCAAAAGGAGACAGGACACCGGGGAGCTGTTTTTT. This gives the protein CASKRRQDTGELFF. This sequence joins TRBV5-1 and TRBJ2-2, with D tentatively TRBD1 (6 bases). Germline V lookup: CDR1 SGHRS, CDR2 YFSETQ. Between the trimmed V and J ends, which lost 6 bases and 3 bases, there was a span of 12 bases. The CDR3 extends over 14 amino acids.

The genes are TRBV28 and TRBJ1-2; 10 nucleotides line up with TRBD1. The CDR3 is 15 residues long. The germline V gene encodes CDR1 MDHEN and CDR2 SYDVKM. V gave up 5 bases and J gave up 6 bases; unmatched junction bases: 9. The CDR3 here is CASSGPGQGFDGYTF. The CDR3 coding sequence is TGTGCCAGCAGTGGGCCGGGACAGGGGTTTGATGGCTACACCTTC.

V usage is TRBV5-1 and J usage is TRBJ2-2, with a weak D call TRBD1 (5 bases). V lost 2 bases, J lost 5 bases, and 7 bases lay in between. CDR3 size: 13 residues. The germline gives CDR1 SGHRS, CDR2 YFSETQ. The CDR3: CASSFGATGELFF. CDR3 nucleotides: TGCGCCAGCAGCTTTGGGGCGACCGGGGAGCTGTTTTTT.

The rearrangement joins TRBV18 to TRBJ2-5; TRBD2 might be the D (7 bases). V lost 3 bases, J lost 5 bases, and 10 bases lay in between. CDR1 and CDR2 from the germline V gene are KGHSH and LQKENI. There are 13 residues in the CDR3. The CDR3 DNA reads TGTGCCAGCTCACCCAGGGGAGGGGAGACCCAGTACTTC. Protein: CASSPRGGETQYF.

The chain carries TRBV7-9 and TRBJ1-5, with no clear D. The germline V gene encodes CDR1 SEHNR and CDR2 FQNEAQ (reference sequence). The CDR3 loop spans 15 amino acids. The V and J ends lost 1 base and 4 bases respectively, with 11 bases between them. The CDR3 spells CASSLDGEGNQPQHF. The CDR3 DNA reads as TGTGCCAGCAGCTTAGACGGGGAGGGAAATCAGCCCCAGCATTTT.

The V and J genes are TRBV4-2 and TRBJ2-7; 14 bases match TRBD2. Trimming removed 4 bases from V and 6 bases from J; junction bases left unmatched: 5. Germline loops: CDR1 LGHNA, CDR2 YNFKEQ. This CDR3 contains 15 residues. DNA for the CDR3: TGTGCCAGCAGCCCGGGACTAGCGGGAGTTTCCGAGCAGTACTTC. Its translation is CASSPGLAGVSEQYF.

The rearrangement links TRBV6-4 to TRBJ2-1; perhaps D is TRBD1 or TRBD2 (5 bases each). In germline, CDR1 is MRHNA, CDR2 SNTAGT. The CDR3 covers 15 residues. V was trimmed by 0 bases and J by 6 bases, leaving 12 bases between them. CDR3 residues: CASSDSARAGNEQFF. CDR3 DNA sequence: TGTGCCAGCAGTGACTCCGCCAGGGCGGGCAATGAGCAGTTCTTC.

The V call is TRBV28, the J call TRBJ2-1; D possibly corresponds to TRBD2 (6 bases). The ends were cut back, 6 bases at V and 2 bases at J, with 17 bases in the middle. Germline assignment: CDR1 MDHEN and CDR2 SYDVKM. The CDR3 is 16 residues long. As DNA, the CDR3 is TGTGCCAGCAGATATAACCGGGACTTGACCTACAATGAGCAGTTCTTC. Amino acid sequence: CASRYNRDLTYNEQFF.

The chain is built from TRBV5-4 and TRBJ1-3, with TRBD1 matching 8 bases. CDR3 length: 17 residues. The V gene end was trimmed by 0 bases and the J gene end by 2 bases; junction bases not matched to a gene: 7. Germline V lookup: CDR1 SGHNT, CDR2 YYREEE (reference sequence). CDR3 nucleotide sequence: TGTGCCAGCAGCTTGGCCAAGAGACAGGGGACTGGAAACACCATATATTTT. Its translation: CASSLAKRQGTGNTIYF.

The gene calls are TRBV6-1 and TRBJ1-3; no clear D gene. The germline V gene has CDR1 MNHNS and CDR2 SASEGT. The CDR3 spans 16 residues. Trimming left V 2 bases short and J 0 bases short, with 11 bases between. The CDR3 protein is CASSESLSPSGNTIYF. Here the CDR3 DNA reads TGTGCCAGCAGTGAAAGTCTGAGCCCCTCTGGAAACACCATATATTTT.

This sequence joins TRBV29-1 and TRBJ1-4; no definite D call. The CDR3 has 11 amino acids. V was clipped by 5 bases and J by 8 bases, with 9 bases between them. Germline CDR1 reads SQVTM; CDR2 reads ANQGSEA. As DNA, the CDR3 is TGCAGCGTTCGAAGGGAGGAAAAACTGTTTTTT. It encodes CSVRREEKLFF.

CDR3 in amino acids: CASSRISGTSAYTDTQYF. The CDR3 coding sequence is TGCGCCAGCAGCCGTATCTCCGGGACTAGCGCTTACACAGATACGCAGTATTTT. V usage is TRBV4-1 and J usage is TRBJ2-3, with TRBD2 identical over 10 bases. The CDR3 is 18 residues long. Looked up from germline, CDR1 is MGHRA and CDR2 is YSYEKL. The junction had 12 bases not matched to a gene; V was cut back by 4 bases and J by 2 bases.

V gene TRBV30 combines with J gene TRBJ1-2; 8 nucleotides agree with TRBD1. Germline loops: CDR1 GTSNPN, CDR2 SVGIG (reference sequence). V lost 4 bases to trimming and J lost 0 bases; unmatched junction nucleotides: 4. There are 14 residues in the CDR3. CDR3 sequence reads: CAWTGDRTNYGYTF. The DNA of the CDR3 is TGTGCCTGGACGGGGGACAGGACTAACTATGGCTACACCTTC.

V and J are TRBV7-2 and TRBJ2-2, with 8 bases matching TRBD2. From germline, CDR1 is SGHTA and CDR2 FQGNSA. Trimming took 5 bases from V and 1 from J; bases not matched to a gene: 6. This CDR3 contains 16 residues. CDR3 sequence: CASSRIAGQNTGELFF. The DNA of the CDR3 is TGTGCCAGCAGCCGCATAGCGGGACAGAACACCGGGGAGCTGTTTTTT.